Below, one T cell receptor beta chain is given with its context. What this receptor recognizes is not known. No quality values exist for individual bases; no much larger clone is one base distant. The germline V gene supplies CDR1 SGDLS and CDR2 YYNGEE. Its CDR3 holds 15 amino acids, cysteine through phenylalanine. Only CDR3 DNA is held: 45 bases, read in frame from base 1. Trimming removed 1 base from V and 7 bases from J, leaving 15 bases between the germline ends. The immunoSEQ Assay, a bias-controlled multiplex PCR, was used to amplify TCRbeta CDR3 regions from genomic DNA. Per the source publication's procedure: Within the assay, amplification of reference gene primers was used to estimate how many nucleated cells each sample contained. Sequence reads were collapsed and filtered to measure the absolute abundance of every unique TCRbeta CDR3 rearrangement. Productive Simpson clonality was computed per sample as the square root of Simpson's diversity index over productive rearrangements. In TCRdb, the immuneACCESS table is reduced to in-frame sequences with V and J assigned. These tables do not hold every clone; where another copy was compared, an unresolved V gene accounts for under half, and the others remain unexplained. V and J calls and clone size follow that table, whereas D and trimming were derived from the DNA. In this sample the table shows about 200,000 clones, 65% to 85% of which occur a single time. Jointly, the top ten make up less than 3.5% of the sample.

This record belongs to a study of blood T cell repertoires in COVID-19 (TCRdb year 2020). Study-wide context: Samples covering the acute and convalescent phases of COVID-19 were provided by collaborators in the United States, Italy and Spain. The prospective study material was composed of cDNA or gDNA derived from T cells, B-cell-depleted T cells, or PBMCs. Subjects who had been exposed to COVID-19, were actively infected with it, or had recovered from it provided the deeply sampled blood TCRbeta repertoires that made up the dataset. The repertoires were made available in a free public database intended to serve as a resource for research on the immune response to SARS-CoV-2. The samples were drawn from the first 160 participants of the ongoing ImmuneRACE study and from roughly 1,300 subjects provided by 6 global collaborators. The sample metadata nearly always contained a de-identified subject ID, COVID-19 status, age in years and sex. Where available, HLA class I and class II types were taken from metadata supplied by the sample provider and were not determined by assay-based typing. Overall study results and their limits: How much clinical and demographic metadata was included differed by source and by participant, and the metadata was provided uncurated.

Participants in the prospective study were aged about 18 to 90 years, lived in under 30 United States geographic areas, and enrolled through a virtual design. In the prospective study, cohorts were assigned on the basis of participant-reported clinical history obtained from a screening survey and a study questionnaire. Exposed participants had been in contact, within 2 weeks of entering the study, with a person who had a PCR-confirmed or clinician-diagnosed case of COVID-19. In the prospective study, mobile phlebotomists collected whole blood, serum and a nasopharyngeal or oropharyngeal swab from each participant. Over a roughly two-month period, participants in the prospective study had the option of providing additional blood draws and questionnaires. Before DNA extraction, blood samples from the prospective study were shipped at room temperature or frozen.

Sequencing was carried out using PBMCs or T cells enriched from blood (not recorded which). This receptor chain uses TRBV9 and TRBJ2-1, with TRBD1 perhaps the D gene, on 6 matching bases. The source of this sequence is a woman aged 25 to 39 who had been exposed to COVID-19. The encoded CDR3 is CASSVRGQISNEQFF. The DNA reads TGTGCCAGCAGCGTACGCGGACAGATATCGAATGAGCAGTTCTTC. Supplemented by the reference TRBV9 and TRBJ2-1 proteins around the CDR3, the complete variable domain is DSGVTQTPKHLITATGQRVTLRCSPRSGDLSVYWYQQSLDQGLQFLIQYYNGEERAKGNILERFSAQQFPDLHSELNLSSLELGDSALYFCASSVRGQISNEQFFGPGTRLTVL.